The rows below give T cell receptor beta chains drawn from one sample of a study of glioma-infiltrating T cells after dendritic cell vaccination. The method was immunoSEQ multiplex PCR; TCRdb's version includes in-frame clones alone and lacks a portion of them. The sample yields 91,000 or so clones, approximately 80% seen once. The sequencing used blood, collected after dendritic cell vaccination. These receptor sequences come from a human donor with glioblastoma. The CDR3 runs from the conserved cysteine through the conserved F or W. D genes are given only for firm matches. The size of a clone is reported for some rows only, either as once, few or many, or as a class for expanded clones.

>TRBJ2-7|NA|TRBV18|TRBD1
CASSPSTGGLYEQYF
TGTGCCAGCTCACCTTCGACAGGGGGATTATACGAGCAGTACTTC
>TRBJ2-7|NA|TRBV27|TRBD1
CASSQIRDRVYEQYF
TGTGCCAGCAGTCAAATCCGGGACAGGGTTTACGAGCAGTACTTC
>TRBJ2-7|NA|TRBV30|TRBD1
CAWRGQGGSREQYF
TGTGCCTGGAGGGGACAGGGTGGAAGTCGCGAGCAGTACTTC
>TRBJ1-3|NA|TRBV5-6|NA
CASSSGGRSGNTIYF
TGTGCCAGCAGCTCCGGGGGTAGGTCTGGAAACACCATATATTTT
>TRBJ1-6|NA|TRBV5-6|NA
CASSLNGRTPLHF
TGTGCCAGCAGCTTAAATGGGCGAACACCCCTCCACTTT
>TRBJ2-1|NA|TRBV27|NA
CASFGPGTSQFF
TGTGCCAGCTTCGGACCTGGGACTTCCCAGTTCTTC
>TRBJ1-2|NA|TRBV2|NA
CASRDDRNYGYTF
TGTGCCAGCAGGGACGACAGGAACTATGGCTACACCTTC
>TRBJ1-2|NA|TRBV7-8|NA
CASSLAGANYGYTF
TGTGCCAGCAGCTTAGCTGGAGCGAACTATGGCTACACCTTC
>TRBJ1-1|NA|TRBV7-9|NA
CASNAGITEAFF
TGTGCCAGCAATGCAGGGATCACTGAAGCTTTCTTT
>TRBJ1-6|NA|TRBV5-1|TRBD1
CASSFRTGSGNNSPLHF
TGCGCCAGCAGCTTCCGGACAGGATCGGGGAATAATTCACCCCTCCACTTT
>TRBJ2-7|NA|TRBV10-3|NA
CAIRSTSYEQYF
TGTGCCATCAGGTCTACCTCCTACGAGCAGTACTTC
>TRBJ1-1|NA|TRBV5-4|NA
CASSPRVNTEAFF
TGTGCCAGCAGCCCCCGGGTGAACACTGAAGCTTTCTTT
>TRBJ2-4|few|TRBV4-1|TRBD1
CASSPTGGNIQYF
TGCGCCAGCAGCCCAACAGGGGGAAACATTCAGTACTTC
>TRBJ1-1|NA|TRBV6-5|TRBD1
CASSERTTGMAFF
TGTGCCAGCAGTGAACGGACGACAGGGATGGCTTTCTTT
>TRBJ2-7|NA|TRBV6-6|TRBD2
CASSGAGEGEQYF
TGTGCCAGCTCGGGTGCGGGGGAAGGAGAGCAGTACTTC
>TRBJ1-3|many|TRBV7-9|NA
CASSVQIGNTIYF
TGTGCCAGCAGCGTTCAGATAGGAAACACCATATATTTT
>TRBJ1-4|few|TRBV7-9|TRBD1
CASSADRGLGEKLFF
TGTGCCAGCAGCGCTGACAGGGGGCTGGGGGAAAAACTGTTTTTT
>TRBJ1-4|NA|TRBV18|TRBD1
CASSPITGGAGTNEKLFF
TGTGCCAGCTCACCTATTACAGGGGGCGCGGGTACTAATGAAAAACTGTTTTTT
>TRBJ1-5|NA|TRBV7-6|NA
CASSLMAPNSNQPQHF
TGTGCCAGCAGCTTAATGGCACCGAATAGCAATCAGCCCCAGCATTTT
>TRBJ2-5|NA|TRBV15|NA
CATSRDYRGVQETQYF
TGTGCCACCAGCAGAGATTACCGAGGAGTCCAAGAGACCCAGTACTTC
>TRBJ2-7|NA|TRBV29-1|TRBD2
CSVAGLAGAYEQYF
TGCAGCGTAGCGGGACTAGCGGGAGCCTACGAGCAGTACTTC
>TRBJ2-1|NA|TRBV5-1|TRBD2
CASSLGHGTRTPLNEQFF
TGCGCCAGCAGCTTGGGGCACGGGACTAGAACCCCCCTGAATGAGCAGTTCTTC
>TRBJ2-7|once|TRBV2|TRBD1
CASSEAYGQDEQYF
TGTGCCAGCAGTGAAGCATACGGACAGGACGAGCAGTACTTC
>TRBJ2-2|NA|TRBV11-2|NA
CASSLATTNTGELFF
TGTGCCAGCAGCTTAGCGACTACGAACACCGGGGAGCTGTTTTTT
>TRBJ2-1|NA|TRBV9|NA
CASSARGTYNEQFF
TGTGCCAGCAGCGCGAGGGGGACCTACAATGAGCAGTTCTTC
>TRBJ2-7|NA|TRBV5-4|NA
CASSIDRSGEQYF
TGTGCCAGCAGCATAGACAGGTCGGGGGAGCAGTACTTC
>TRBJ1-6|NA|TRBV5-1|NA
CASSLAAGRPDSPLHF
TGCGCCAGCAGCTTGGCGGCAGGGCGGCCAGATTCACCCCTCCACTTT
>TRBJ2-7|NA|TRBV5-4|NA
CASSLRGGSGYEQYF
TGTGCCAGCAGCCTCCGAGGTGGAAGTGGCTACGAGCAGTACTTC
>TRBJ2-7|NA|TRBV19|TRBD2
CASSIDRDYSYEQYF
TGTGCCAGTAGTATCGACCGGGACTACTCCTACGAGCAGTACTTC
>TRBJ1-1|NA|TRBV7-8|NA
CASSLESRVMNTEAFF
TGTGCCAGCAGCTTAGAATCCCGGGTCATGAACACTGAAGCTTTCTTT
>TRBJ2-1|NA|TRBV5-1|TRBD2
CASSLGPSGNNEQFF
TGCGCCAGCAGCTTGGGCCCTAGCGGGAACAATGAGCAGTTCTTC
>TRBJ1-4|medium-sized|TRBV7-9|TRBD1
CASRPITGGENEKLFF
TGTGCCAGCAGACCCATTACAGGGGGCGAGAATGAAAAACTGTTTTTT
>TRBJ2-1|once|TRBV10-1|TRBD2
CASSGGLAVYNEQFF
TGCGCCAGCAGCGGGGGACTAGCGGTCTACAATGAGCAGTTCTTC
>TRBJ2-7|NA|TRBV7-6|TRBD1
CASSLYRGRAYEQYF
TGTGCCAGCAGTCTATACAGGGGGAGAGCCTACGAGCAGTACTTC
>TRBJ2-3|NA|TRBV5-1|NA
CASSPNPGLAPFF
TGCGCCAGCAGCCCGAACCCGGGACTGGCGCCTTTTTTT